The sequence of this T cell receptor beta chain was determined in a study of post-analysis software for immune sequencing data. Carried by the TCR beta cDNA libraries were unique molecular identifiers. The authors obtained roughly 500,000 cDNA molecules from around 0.96 to 9.9 million T cells. TCRdb fed the PCR reads into MiXCR, producing one record per CDR3 protein. This sample yields hundreds of thousands of distinct CDR3 sequences, of which approximately 42% are seen a single time; under 9% belongs to the top ten. General study results and limits: F measure clustering grouped samples strongly by preparation batch. Five TRBV segments, including TRBV5-6, TRBV5-1 and TRBV20-1, were more frequent in patients than controls.

Concerning this clonotype: Antigen unknown.

Germline V lookup: CDR1 MNHEY, CDR2 SMNVEV (reference sequence). This CDR3 spans 15 amino acids. V was clipped by 2 bases and J by 4 bases; unmatched bases: 7. The rearrangement uses TRBV27 and TRBJ2-7, with 8 bases that match TRBD2. The sample taken for sequencing was blood. The receptor comes from a girl aged 2 to 10 with multiple sclerosis. The CDR3 nucleotides read TGTGCCAGCAGTTTAAATGCGGGAGGTTGGTACGAGCAGTACTTC. Translated: CASSLNAGGWYEQYF.